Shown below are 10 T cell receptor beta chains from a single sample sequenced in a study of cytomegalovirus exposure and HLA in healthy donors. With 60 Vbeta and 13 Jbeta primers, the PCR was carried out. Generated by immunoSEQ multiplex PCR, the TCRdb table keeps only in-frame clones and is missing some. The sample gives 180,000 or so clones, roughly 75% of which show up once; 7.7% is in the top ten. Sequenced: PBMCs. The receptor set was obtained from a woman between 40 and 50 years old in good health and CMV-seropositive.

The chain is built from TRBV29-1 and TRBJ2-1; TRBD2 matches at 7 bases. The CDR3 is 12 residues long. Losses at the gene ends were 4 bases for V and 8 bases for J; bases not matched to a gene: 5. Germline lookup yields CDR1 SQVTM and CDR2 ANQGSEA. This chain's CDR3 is CSVVTGGYEQFF. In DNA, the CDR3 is TGCAGCGTTGTAACGGGAGGATATGAGCAGTTCTTC.

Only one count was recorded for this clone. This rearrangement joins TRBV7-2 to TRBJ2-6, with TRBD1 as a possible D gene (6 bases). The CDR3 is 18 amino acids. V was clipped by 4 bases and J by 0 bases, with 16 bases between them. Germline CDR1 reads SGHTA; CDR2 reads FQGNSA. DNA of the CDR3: TGTGCCAGCAGCTCTCCGAGGACAGCCAACTCTGGGGCCAACGTCCTGACTTTC. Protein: CASSSPRTANSGANVLTF.

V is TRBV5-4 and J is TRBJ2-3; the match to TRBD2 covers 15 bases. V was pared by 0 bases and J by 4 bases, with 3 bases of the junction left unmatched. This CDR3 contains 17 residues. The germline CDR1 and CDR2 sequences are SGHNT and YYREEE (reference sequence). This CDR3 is CASSLAGLAGGADTQYF. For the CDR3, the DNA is TGTGCCAGCAGCTTGGCGGGACTAGCGGGAGGCGCAGATACGCAGTATTTT.

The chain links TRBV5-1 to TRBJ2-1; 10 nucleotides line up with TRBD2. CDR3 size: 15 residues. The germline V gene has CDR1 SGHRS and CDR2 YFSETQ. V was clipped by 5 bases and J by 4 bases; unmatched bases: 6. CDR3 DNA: TGCGCCAGCAGGGAGCGGGAGGGTCAATACAATGAGCAGTTCTTC. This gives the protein CASREREGQYNEQFF.

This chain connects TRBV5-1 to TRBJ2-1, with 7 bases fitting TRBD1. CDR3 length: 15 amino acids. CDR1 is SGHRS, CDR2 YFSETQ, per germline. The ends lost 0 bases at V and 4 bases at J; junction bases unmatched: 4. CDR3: CASSLEGTAYNEQFF. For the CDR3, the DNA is TGCGCCAGCAGCTTGGAGGGGACAGCATACAATGAGCAGTTCTTC. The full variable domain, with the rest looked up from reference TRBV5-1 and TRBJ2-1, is KAGVTQTPRYLIKTRGQQVTLSCSPISGHRSVSWYQQTPGQGLQFLFEYFSETQRNKGNFPGRFSGRQFSNSRSEMNVSTLELGDSALYLCASSLEGTAYNEQFFGPGTRLTVL.

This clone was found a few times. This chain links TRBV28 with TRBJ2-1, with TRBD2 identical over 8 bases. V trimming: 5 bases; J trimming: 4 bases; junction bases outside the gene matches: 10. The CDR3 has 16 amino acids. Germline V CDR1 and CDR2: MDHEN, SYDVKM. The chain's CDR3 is CASSPYLASGYNEQFF. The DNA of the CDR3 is TGTGCCAGCAGTCCCTACCTGGCTAGCGGGTACAATGAGCAGTTCTTC.

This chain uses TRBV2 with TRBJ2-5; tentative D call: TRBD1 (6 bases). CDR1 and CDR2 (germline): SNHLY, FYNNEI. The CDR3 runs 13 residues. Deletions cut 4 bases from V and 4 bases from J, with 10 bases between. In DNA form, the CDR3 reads TGTGCCAGCAGTGTAAGACAGGCAGAGACCCAGTACTTC. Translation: CASSVRQAETQYF.

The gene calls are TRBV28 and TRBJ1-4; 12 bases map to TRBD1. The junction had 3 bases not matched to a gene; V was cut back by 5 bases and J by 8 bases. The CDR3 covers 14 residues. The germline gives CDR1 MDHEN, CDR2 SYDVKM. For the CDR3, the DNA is TGTGCCAGCAGTGAGGGACAGGGGGCGGAAAAACTGTTTTTT. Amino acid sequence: CASSEGQGAEKLFF.

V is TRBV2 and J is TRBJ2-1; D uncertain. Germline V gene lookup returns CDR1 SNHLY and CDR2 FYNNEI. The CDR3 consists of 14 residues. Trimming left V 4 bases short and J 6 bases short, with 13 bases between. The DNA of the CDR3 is TGTGCCAGCAGTGCGTTAGTAGCCCCCAATGAGCAGTTCTTC. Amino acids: CASSALVAPNEQFF.

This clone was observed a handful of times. The CDR3 sequence: CASSLGTSGSPSRYEQYF. The CDR3 nucleotides are TGTGCCAGCTCACTCGGGACTAGCGGGAGCCCCTCCCGCTACGAGCAGTACTTC. The V call is TRBV18, the J call TRBJ2-7; 14 bases agree with TRBD2. From germline, CDR1 is KGHSH and CDR2 LQKENI. V lost 4 bases to trimming and J lost 3 bases; unmatched junction nucleotides: 11. CDR3 size: 18 residues.